This T cell receptor beta chain comes out of a study of T-cell memory formation after mild COVID-19. V lost 5 bases to trimming and J lost 7 bases; unmatched junction nucleotides: 14. CDR1 is DFQATT, CDR2 SNEGSKA, per germline (reference sequence). The CDR3 covers 16 residues. The 5'RACE method, run with constant-segment primers, produced TCR alpha and TCR beta cDNA libraries (carrying sample barcodes and UMIs). Using its own MiXCR run on the 5' RACE reads, TCRdb lists one record per CDR3 protein. The data show 350,000 to 450,000 distinct CDR3 sequences, approximately 29% seen once. Source material: PBMCs or a T cell subset sorted from them (not recorded which). The rearrangement uses TRBV20-1 and TRBJ1-6; TRBD1 matches at 7 bases. The sequence derives from an adult woman who had mild COVID-19 (a few samples of this study predate the infection). Cell type and time point are not known. For the CDR3, the DNA is TGCAGTGCTCCCCGCAGGGGGGGGGAAGGGAATTCACCCCTCCACTTT. Its protein product is CSAPRRGGEGNSPLHF.